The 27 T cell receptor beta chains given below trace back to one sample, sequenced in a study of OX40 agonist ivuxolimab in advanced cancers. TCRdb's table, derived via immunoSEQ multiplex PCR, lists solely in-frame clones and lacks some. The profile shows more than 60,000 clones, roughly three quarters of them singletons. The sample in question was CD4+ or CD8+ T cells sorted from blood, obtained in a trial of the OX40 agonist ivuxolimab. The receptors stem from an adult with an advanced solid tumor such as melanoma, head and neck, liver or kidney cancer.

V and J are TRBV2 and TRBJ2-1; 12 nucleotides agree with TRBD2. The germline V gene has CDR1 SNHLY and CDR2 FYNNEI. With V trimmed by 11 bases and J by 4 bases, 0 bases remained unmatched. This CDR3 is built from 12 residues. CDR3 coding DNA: TGTGCCGGGACTAGCGGGTACAATGAGCAGTTCTTC. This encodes CAGTSGYNEQFF.

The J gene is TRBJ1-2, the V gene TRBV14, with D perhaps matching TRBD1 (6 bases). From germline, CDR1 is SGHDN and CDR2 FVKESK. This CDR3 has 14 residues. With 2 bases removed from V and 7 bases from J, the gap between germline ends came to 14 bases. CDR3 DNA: TGTGCCAGCAGCCAACGTCAGGGGATTACTGGCTACACCTTC. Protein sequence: CASSQRQGITGYTF.

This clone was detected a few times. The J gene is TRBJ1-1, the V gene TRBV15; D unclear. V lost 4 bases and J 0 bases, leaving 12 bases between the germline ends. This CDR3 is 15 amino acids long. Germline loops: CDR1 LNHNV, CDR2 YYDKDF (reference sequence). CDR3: CATSKYGSLNTEAFF. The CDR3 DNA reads TGTGCCACCAGCAAGTATGGTAGCCTGAACACTGAAGCTTTCTTT.

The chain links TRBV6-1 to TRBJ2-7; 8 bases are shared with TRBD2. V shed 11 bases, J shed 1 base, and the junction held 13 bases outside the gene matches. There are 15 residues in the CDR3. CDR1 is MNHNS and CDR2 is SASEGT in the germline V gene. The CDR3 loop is CAASQAGARSYEQYF. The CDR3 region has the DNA TGTGCCGCCTCCCAAGCGGGGGCACGTTCCTACGAGCAGTACTTC.

The chain's CDR3 is CASSQEAQGLNQPQHF. The CDR3 coding sequence is TGCGCCAGCAGCCAAGAAGCTCAGGGCCTCAATCAGCCCCAGCATTTT. The rearrangement links TRBV4-3 to TRBJ1-5; tentatively, D is TRBD1 (5 bases). Trimming took 0 bases from V and 3 from J, leaving 12 bases between them. This CDR3 is 16 amino acids long. Per germline, CDR1 LGHNA and CDR2 YSLEER.

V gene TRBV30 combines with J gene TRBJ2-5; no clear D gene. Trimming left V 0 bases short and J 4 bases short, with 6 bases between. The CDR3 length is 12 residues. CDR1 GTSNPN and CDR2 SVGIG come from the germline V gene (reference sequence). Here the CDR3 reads CAWSVRGETQYF. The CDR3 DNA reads TGTGCCTGGAGTGTAAGAGGAGAGACCCAGTACTTC.

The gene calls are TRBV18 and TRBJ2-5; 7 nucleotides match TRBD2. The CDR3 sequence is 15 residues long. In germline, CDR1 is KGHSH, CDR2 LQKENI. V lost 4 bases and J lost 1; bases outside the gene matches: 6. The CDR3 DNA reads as TGTGCCAGCTCACAGGGTAGCGGGTCCCAAGAGACCCAGTACTTC. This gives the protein CASSQGSGSQETQYF.

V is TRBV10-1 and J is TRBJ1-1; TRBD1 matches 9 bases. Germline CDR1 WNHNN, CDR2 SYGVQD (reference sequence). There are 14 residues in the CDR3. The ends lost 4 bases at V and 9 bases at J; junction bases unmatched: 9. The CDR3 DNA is TGCGCCAGCAGTGCAGGACAGGGGTCCAATAAAGCTTTCTTT. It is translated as CASSAGQGSNKAFF.

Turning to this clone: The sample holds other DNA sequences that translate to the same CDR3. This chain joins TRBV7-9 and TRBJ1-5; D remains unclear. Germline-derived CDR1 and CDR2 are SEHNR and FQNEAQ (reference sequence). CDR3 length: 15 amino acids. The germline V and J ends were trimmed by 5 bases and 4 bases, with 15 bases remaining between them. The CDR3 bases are TGTGCCAGCAGCGCGGTGGGCAACGAAAATCAGCCCCAGCATTTT. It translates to CASSAVGNENQPQHF.

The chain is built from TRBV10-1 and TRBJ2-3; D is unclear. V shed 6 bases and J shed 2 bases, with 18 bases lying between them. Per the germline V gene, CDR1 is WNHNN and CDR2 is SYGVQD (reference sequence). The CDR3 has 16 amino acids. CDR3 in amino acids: CASSPLTDDNTDTQYF. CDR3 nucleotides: TGCGCCAGCAGCCCCCTGACCGACGACAACACAGATACGCAGTATTTT.

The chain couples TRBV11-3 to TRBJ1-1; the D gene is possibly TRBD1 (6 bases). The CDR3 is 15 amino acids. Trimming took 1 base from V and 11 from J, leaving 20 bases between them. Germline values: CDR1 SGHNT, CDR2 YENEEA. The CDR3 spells CASSLGPGQRDDAFF. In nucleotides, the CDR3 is TGTGCCAGCAGCTTAGGCCCCGGACAGAGGGATGATGCTTTCTTT. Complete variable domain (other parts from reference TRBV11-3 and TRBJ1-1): EAGVVQSPRYKIIEKKQPVAFWCNPISGHNTLYWYLQNLGQGPELLIRYENEEAVDDSQLPKDRFSAERLKGVDSTLKIQPAELGDSAVYLCASSLGPGQRDDAFFGQGTRLTVV.

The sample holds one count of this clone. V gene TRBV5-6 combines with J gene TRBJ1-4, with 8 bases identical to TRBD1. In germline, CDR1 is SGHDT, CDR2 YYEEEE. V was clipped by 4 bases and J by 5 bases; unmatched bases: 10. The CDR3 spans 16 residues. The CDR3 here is CASSARVQGGNEKLFF. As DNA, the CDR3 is TGTGCCAGCAGCGCCCGAGTACAGGGGGGCAATGAAAAACTGTTTTTT.

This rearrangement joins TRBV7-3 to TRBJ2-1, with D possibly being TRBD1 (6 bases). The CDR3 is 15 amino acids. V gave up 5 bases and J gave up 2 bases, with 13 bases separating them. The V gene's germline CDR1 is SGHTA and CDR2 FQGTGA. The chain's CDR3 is CASSRPGQPYNEQFF. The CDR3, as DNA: TGTGCCAGCAGCCGTCCAGGACAGCCCTACAATGAGCAGTTCTTC.

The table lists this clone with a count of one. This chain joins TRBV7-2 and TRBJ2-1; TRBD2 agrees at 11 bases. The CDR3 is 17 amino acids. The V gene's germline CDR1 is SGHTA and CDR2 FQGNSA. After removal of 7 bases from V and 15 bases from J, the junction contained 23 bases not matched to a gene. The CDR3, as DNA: TGTGCCAGCATCAATACCCCGACTAGCGGGATTCTCGGACCGTCGTTCTTC. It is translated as CASINTPTSGILGPSFF.

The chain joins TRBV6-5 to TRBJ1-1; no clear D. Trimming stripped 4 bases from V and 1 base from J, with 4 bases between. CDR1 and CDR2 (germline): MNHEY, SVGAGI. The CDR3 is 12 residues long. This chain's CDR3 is CASSSENTEAFF. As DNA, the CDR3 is TGTGCCAGCAGTTCTGAGAACACTGAAGCTTTCTTT.

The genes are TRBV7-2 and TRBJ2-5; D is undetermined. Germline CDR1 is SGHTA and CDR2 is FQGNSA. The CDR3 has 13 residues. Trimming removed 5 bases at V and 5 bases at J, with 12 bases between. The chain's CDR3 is CASSTSRFETQYF. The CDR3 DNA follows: TGTGCCAGCAGCACGAGCAGGTTTGAGACCCAGTACTTC.

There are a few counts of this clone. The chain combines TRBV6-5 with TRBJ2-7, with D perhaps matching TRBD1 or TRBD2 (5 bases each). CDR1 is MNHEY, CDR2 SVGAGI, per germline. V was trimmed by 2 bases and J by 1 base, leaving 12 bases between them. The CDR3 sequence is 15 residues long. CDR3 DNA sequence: TGTGCCAGCAGTTACACGTGGGACCTTTCCTACGAGCAGTACTTC. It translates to CASSYTWDLSYEQYF.

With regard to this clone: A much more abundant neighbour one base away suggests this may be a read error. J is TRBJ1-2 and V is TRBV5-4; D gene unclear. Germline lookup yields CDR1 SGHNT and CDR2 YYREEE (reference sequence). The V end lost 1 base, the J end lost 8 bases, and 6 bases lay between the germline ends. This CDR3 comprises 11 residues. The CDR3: CASSLREGYTF. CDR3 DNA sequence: TGTGCCAGCAGCTTGCGGGAGGGCTACACCTTC.

The CDR3 is CASSIVETGGYEQYF. CDR3 DNA sequence: TGTGCCAGTAGTATTGTGGAGACAGGGGGCTACGAGCAGTACTTC. The chain is built from TRBV19 and TRBJ2-5, with 9 positions matching TRBD1. The J call is uncertain, as TRBJ2-7 better fits the DNA end. There are 15 residues in the CDR3. Germline V gives CDR1 LNHDA, CDR2 SQIVND (reference sequence).

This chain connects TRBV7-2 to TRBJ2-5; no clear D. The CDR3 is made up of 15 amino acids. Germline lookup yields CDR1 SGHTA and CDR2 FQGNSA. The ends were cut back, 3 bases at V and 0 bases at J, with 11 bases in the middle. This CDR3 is CASSLGGLYQETQYF. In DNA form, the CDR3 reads TGTGCCAGCAGCTTGGGCGGCCTTTACCAAGAGACCCAGTACTTC.

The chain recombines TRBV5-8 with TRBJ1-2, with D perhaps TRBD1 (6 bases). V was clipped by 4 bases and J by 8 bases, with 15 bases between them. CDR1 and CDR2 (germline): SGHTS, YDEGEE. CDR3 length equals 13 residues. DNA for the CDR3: TGTGCCAGCAGCCCTGGACCTGGGGGCGGCTACACCTTC. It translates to CASSPGPGGGYTF.

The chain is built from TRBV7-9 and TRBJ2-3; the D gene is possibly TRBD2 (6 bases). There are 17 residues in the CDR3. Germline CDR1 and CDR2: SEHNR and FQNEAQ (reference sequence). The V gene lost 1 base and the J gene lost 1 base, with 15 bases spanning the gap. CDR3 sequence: CASSLEAGARGTDTQYF. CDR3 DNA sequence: TGTGCCAGCAGCTTAGAAGCGGGCGCACGAGGCACAGATACGCAGTATTTT.

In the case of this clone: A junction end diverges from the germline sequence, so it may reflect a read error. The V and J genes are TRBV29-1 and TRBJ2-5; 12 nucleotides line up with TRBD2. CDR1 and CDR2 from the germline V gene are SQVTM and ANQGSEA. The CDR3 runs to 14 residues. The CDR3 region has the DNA TGCAGCGTAGAAGGACTAGCGGGGACCTGGACCCAGTACTTC. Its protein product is CSVEGLAGTWTQYF.

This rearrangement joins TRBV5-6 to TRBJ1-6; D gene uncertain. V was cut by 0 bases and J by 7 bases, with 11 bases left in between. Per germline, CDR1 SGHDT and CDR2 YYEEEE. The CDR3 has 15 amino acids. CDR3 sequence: CASSLVVGGNSPLHF. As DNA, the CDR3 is TGTGCCAGCAGCTTGGTCGTGGGAGGGAATTCACCCCTCCACTTT.

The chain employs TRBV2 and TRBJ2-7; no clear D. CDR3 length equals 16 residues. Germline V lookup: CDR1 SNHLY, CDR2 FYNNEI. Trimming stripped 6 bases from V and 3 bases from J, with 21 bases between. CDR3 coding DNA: TGTGCCAGCAGCCGGGCCGAAGTGTTAGTAAACTACGAGCAGTACTTC. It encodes CASSRAEVLVNYEQYF.

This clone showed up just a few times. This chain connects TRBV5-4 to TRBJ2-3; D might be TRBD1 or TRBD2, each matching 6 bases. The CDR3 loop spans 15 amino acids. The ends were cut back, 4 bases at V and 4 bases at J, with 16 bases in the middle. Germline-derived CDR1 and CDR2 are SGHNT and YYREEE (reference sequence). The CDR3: CASSQDGGGADTQYF. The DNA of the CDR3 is TGTGCCAGCAGCCAAGACGGAGGGGGAGCAGATACGCAGTATTTT.

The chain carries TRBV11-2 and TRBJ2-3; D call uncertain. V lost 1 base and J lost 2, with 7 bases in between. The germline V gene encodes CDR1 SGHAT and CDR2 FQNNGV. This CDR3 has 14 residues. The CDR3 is CASSLGSHTDTQYF. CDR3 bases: TGTGCCAGCAGCTTAGGGAGCCACACAGATACGCAGTATTTT.